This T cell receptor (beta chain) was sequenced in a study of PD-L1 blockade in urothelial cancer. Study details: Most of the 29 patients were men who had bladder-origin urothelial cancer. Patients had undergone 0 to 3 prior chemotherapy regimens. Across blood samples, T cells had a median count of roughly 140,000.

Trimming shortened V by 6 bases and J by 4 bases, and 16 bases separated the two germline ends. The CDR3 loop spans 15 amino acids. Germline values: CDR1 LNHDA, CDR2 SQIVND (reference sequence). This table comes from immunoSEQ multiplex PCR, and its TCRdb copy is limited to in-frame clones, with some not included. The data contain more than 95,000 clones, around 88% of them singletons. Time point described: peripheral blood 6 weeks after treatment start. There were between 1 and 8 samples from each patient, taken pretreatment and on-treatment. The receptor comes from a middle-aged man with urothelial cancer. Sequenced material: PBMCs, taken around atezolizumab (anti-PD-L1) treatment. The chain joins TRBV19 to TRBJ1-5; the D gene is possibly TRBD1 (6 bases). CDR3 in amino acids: CASSDMDSPNQPQHF. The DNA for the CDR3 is TGTGCCAGTAGCGACATGGACAGCCCTAATCAGCCCCAGCATTTT.